Sequencing of this T cell receptor beta chain was carried out in a study of shared clonotypes between healthy human individuals. Overall study findings and caveats: There were few donors, and this limited the genetic and exposure-history diversity represented.

The sample holds a few counts of this clone. Antigen unknown. The protocol was immunoSEQ multiplex PCR, while the TCRdb copy is restricted to in-frame clones and leaves out a portion. The repertoire holds approximately 500,000 clones, with approximately 81% as singletons. With 5 bases clipped from V and 1 base from J, the junction kept 4 bases outside the gene matches. Germline V gene lookup returns CDR1 MNHEY and CDR2 SVGAGI. The CDR3 is 14 residues long. Sequenced sample: PBMCs. The clonotype originates from a woman in her thirties or forties in good health. Some clones in this sample may be carry-over from other donors' samples. The rearrangement uses TRBV6-5 and TRBJ1-1, with TRBD1 identical over 7 bases. CDR3 sequence reads: CASSRGTENTEAFF. CDR3 nucleotide sequence: TGTGCCAGCAGTCGCGGGACAGAGAACACTGAAGCTTTCTTT.